This record covers a single T cell receptor beta chain. This entry belongs to a study of blood T cell repertoires in COVID-19. Original processing methods: Reference gene primer amplification in the assay estimated nucleated cell counts. The assay was immunoSEQ multiplex PCR, and TCRdb's table has in-frame clones only and misses some. V and J calls and clone size are given by that table; D and trimming were obtained from the DNA. Among approximately 170,000 clones listed, approximately 86% were seen once. The sample was peripheral blood. This receptor was taken from a woman aged 80 or over in a cohort sampled during active or convalescent COVID-19.

CDR3 bases: TGCGCCAGCAGTCGCCCGGCGCGACTAGCGGGAGTACCCAGACACGAGCAGTACGTC. Protein product: CASSRPARLAGVPRHEQYV. This chain joins TRBV23-1 and TRBJ2-7; TRBD2 matches 12 bases. TRBV23-1 is recorded as an ORF, its role being uncertain. V shed 4 bases and J 5 bases; nucleotides not matched to a gene: 18. The CDR3 consists of 19 residues.